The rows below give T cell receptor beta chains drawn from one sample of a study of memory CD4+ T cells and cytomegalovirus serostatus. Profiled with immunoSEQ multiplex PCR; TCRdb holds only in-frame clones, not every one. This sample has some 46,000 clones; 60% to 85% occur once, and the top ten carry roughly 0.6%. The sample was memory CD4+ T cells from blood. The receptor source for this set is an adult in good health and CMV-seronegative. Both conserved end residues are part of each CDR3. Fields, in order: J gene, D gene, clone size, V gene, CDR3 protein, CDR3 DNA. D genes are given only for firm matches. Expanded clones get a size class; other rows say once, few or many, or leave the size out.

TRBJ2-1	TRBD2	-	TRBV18	CASSAASLADEQFF	TGTGCCAGCTCAGCAGCCTCACTAGCGGACGAGCAGTTCTTC
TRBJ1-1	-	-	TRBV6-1	CASSVTGREAFF	TGTGCCAGCAGTGTCACAGGGAGAGAAGCTTTCTTT
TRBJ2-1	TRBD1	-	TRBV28	CASSRQDRDDGEQFF	TGTGCCAGCAGCCGCCAGGACAGGGATGATGGTGAGCAGTTCTTC
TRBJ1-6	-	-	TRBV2	CASSVGTENSPLHF	TGTGCCAGCAGTGTAGGGACGGAAAATTCACCCCTCCACTTT
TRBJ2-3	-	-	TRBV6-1	CASNERQTTDTQYF	TGTGCCAGCAACGAGAGGCAGACCACAGATACGCAGTATTTT
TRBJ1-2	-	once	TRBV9	CASSGTNYGYTF	TGTGCCAGCAGCGGGACTAACTATGGCTACACCTTC
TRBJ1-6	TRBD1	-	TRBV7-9	CASSSGQGKYSPLHF	TGTGCCAGCAGCTCGGGACAGGGGAAGTATTCACCCCTCCACTTT
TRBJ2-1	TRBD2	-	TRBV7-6	CASSLGRLAGAYNEQFF	TGTGCCAGCAGCTTAGGCAGGCTAGCGGGGGCCTACAATGAGCAGTTCTTC
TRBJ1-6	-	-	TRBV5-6	CASSLGSPSYNSPLHF	TGTGCCAGCAGCTTGGGGTCACCCTCCTATAATTCACCCCTCCACTTT
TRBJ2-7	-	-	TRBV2	CASSKLKDRLASSYEQYF	TGTGCCAGCTCGAAACTAAAGGACAGACTGGCTAGCTCCTACGAGCAGTACTTC
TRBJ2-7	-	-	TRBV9	CASSVAGGTYEQYF	TGTGCCAGCAGCGTAGCGGGGGGCACCTACGAGCAGTACTTC
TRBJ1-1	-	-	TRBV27	CASRWDARNTEAFF	TGTGCCAGCAGATGGGACGCTAGGAACACTGAAGCTTTCTTT
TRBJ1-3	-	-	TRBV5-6	CASSFYGPGHTGNTIYF	TGTGCCAGCAGTTTTTACGGCCCGGGACATACTGGAAACACCATATATTTT
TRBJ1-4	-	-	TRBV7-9	CASSPRAANEKLFF	TGTGCCAGCAGCCCCCGGGCAGCTAATGAAAAACTGTTTTTT
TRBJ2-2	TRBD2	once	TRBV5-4	CASSAGLAGVAGELFF	TGTGCCAGCAGCGCGGGACTAGCGGGGGTAGCCGGGGAGCTGTTTTTT
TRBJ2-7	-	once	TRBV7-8	CASSLGPPSWEQYF	TGTGCCAGCAGCTTAGGGCCCCCGAGTTGGGAGCAGTACTTC
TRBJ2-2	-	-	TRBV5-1	CASSLLGQNTGELFF	TGCGCCAGCAGCTTGTTGGGACAGAACACCGGGGAGCTGTTTTTT
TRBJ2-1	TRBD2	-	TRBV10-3	CAISPSGGANYNEQFF	TGTGCCATCAGTCCCTCCGGGGGGGCGAACTACAATGAGCAGTTCTTC
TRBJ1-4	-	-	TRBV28	CASTWRVRNEKLFF	TGTGCCAGCACCTGGAGGGTGAGGAATGAAAAACTGTTTTTT
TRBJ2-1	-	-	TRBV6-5	CASSYSTHNEQFF	TGTGCCAGCAGTTACTCGACCCACAATGAGCAGTTCTTC
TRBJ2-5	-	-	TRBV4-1	CASSQDPGARETQYF	TGCGCCAGCAGCCAAGACCCCGGGGCGCGGGAGACCCAGTACTTC
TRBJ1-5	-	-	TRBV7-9	CASSLGTNSNQPQHF	TGTGCCAGCAGCTTAGGGACGAATAGCAATCAGCCCCAGCATTTT
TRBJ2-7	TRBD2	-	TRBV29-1	CSAAGDTYEQYF	TGCAGCGCCGCGGGGGATACCTACGAGCAGTACTTC
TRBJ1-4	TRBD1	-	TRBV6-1	CATAGQVYEKLFF	TGTGCCACCGCGGGACAGGTATACGAAAAACTGTTTTTT
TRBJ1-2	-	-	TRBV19	CASSPLKGGLKGYTF	TGTGCCAGTAGTCCCCTTAAGGGGGGCCTCAAAGGCTACACCTTC
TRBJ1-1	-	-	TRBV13	CASSLGPNTEAFF	TGTGCCAGCAGCTTAGGCCCGAACACTGAAGCTTTCTTT
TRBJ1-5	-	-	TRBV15	CATSSELRDTNQPQHF	TGTGCCACCAGCAGCGAACTCCGGGACACAAATCAGCCCCAGCATTTT
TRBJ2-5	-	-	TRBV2	CASSESTNQETQYF	TGTGCCAGCAGTGAGAGTACTAACCAAGAGACCCAGTACTTC
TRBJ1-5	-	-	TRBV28	CATRTGHSNQPQHF	TGTGCCACCCGTACAGGGCATAGCAATCAGCCCCAGCATTTT
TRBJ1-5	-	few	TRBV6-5	CASSPGDFSNQPQHF	TGTGCCAGCAGTCCGGGGGACTTTAGCAATCAGCCCCAGCATTTT
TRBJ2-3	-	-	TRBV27	CASSSPSRITDTQYF	TGTGCCAGCAGTTCCCCCTCGCGGATCACAGATACGCAGTATTTT
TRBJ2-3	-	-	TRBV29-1	CSVEDTQYF	TGCAGCGTTGAAGATACGCAGTATTTT
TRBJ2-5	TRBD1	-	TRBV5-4	CASSLSGGLGWGQETQYF	TGTGCCAGCAGCTTATCAGGGGGCCTTGGATGGGGACAAGAGACCCAGTACTTC
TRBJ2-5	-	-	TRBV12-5	CASAGPTGETQYF	TGTGCTAGTGCCGGCCCGACCGGGGAGACCCAGTACTTC
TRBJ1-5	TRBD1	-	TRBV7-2	CASSWGQGGNQPQHF	TGTGCCAGCAGCTGGGGACAGGGGGGGAATCAGCCCCAGCATTTT
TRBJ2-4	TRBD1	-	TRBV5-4	CASSPGQTRRGNIQYF	TGTGCCAGCAGCCCGGGACAGACAAGGAGAGGAAACATTCAGTACTTC
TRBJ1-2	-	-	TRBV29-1	CSVDFLTENYGYTF	TGCAGCGTTGACTTCCTGACAGAGAACTATGGCTACACCTTC
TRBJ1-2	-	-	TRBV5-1	CASSTAPGNGYTF	TGCGCCAGCAGCACGGCCCCAGGCAATGGCTACACCTTC
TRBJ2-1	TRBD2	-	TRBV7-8	CASTSGGPYNEQFF	TGTGCCAGCACCAGCGGGGGGCCCTACAATGAGCAGTTCTTC
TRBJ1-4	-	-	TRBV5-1	CASSPGFRDEKLFF	TGCGCCAGCAGCCCAGGGTTCAGGGATGAAAAACTGTTTTTT
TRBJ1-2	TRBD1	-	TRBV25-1	CASSAGRGLGYTF	TGTGCCAGCAGTGCTGGCAGGGGGCTTGGCTACACCTTC
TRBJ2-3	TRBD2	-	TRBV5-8	CASSPSIGLAGGPTDTQYF	TGTGCCAGCAGCCCCTCGATCGGACTAGCGGGGGGCCCCACAGATACGCAGTATTTT
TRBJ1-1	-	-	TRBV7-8	CASSHGGARGTEAFF	TGTGCCAGCAGCCATGGCGGCGCCCGGGGCACTGAAGCTTTCTTT
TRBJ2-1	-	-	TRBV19	CASSSFTAQYGEQFF	TGTGCCAGTAGTAGCTTTACGGCTCAGTACGGTGAGCAGTTCTTC
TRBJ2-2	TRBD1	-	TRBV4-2	CASSPRDRAGGELFF	TGTGCCAGCAGCCCCCGGGACAGGGCGGGCGGGGAGCTGTTTTTT
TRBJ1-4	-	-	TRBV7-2	CASSLTNLGGSNEKLFF	TGTGCCAGCAGCTTAACCAACCTAGGAGGCAGCAATGAAAAACTGTTTTTT
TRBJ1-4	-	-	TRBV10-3	CAISEGAANEKLFF	TGTGCCATCAGTGAGGGGGCAGCTAATGAAAAACTGTTTTTT
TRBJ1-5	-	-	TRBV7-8	CASSLGSGAIQPQHF	TGTGCCAGCAGCTTAGGGTCGGGGGCGATACAGCCCCAGCATTTT
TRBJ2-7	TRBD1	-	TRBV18	CASSSTGPSYEQYF	TGTGCCAGCTCGTCGACAGGGCCCTCCTACGAGCAGTACTTC
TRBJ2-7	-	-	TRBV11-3	CASSPDSYEQYF	TGTGCCAGCAGCCCAGACAGCTACGAGCAGTACTTC
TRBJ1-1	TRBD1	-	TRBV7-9	CASSLTGTVNAEAFF	TGTGCCAGCAGCTTGACAGGGACGGTAAACGCTGAAGCTTTCTTT